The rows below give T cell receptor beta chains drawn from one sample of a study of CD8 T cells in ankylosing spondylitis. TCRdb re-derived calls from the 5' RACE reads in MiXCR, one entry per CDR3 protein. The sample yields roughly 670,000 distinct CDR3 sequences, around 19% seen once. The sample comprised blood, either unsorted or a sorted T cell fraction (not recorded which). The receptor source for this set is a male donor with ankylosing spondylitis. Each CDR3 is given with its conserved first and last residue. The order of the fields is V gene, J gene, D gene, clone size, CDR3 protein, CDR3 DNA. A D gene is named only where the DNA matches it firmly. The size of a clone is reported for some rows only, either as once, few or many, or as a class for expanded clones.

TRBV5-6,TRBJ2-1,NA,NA,CASSLVGLSKYEQFF,TGTGCCAGCAGCTTGGTTGGACTATCTAAGTATGAGCAGTTCTTC
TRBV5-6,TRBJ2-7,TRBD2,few,CASSPSGGLLSDF,TGTGCCAGCAGCCCTAGCGGGGGGCTCTTATCGGACTTC
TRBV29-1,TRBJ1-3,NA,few,CSVEGRGHSSGNTIYF,TGCAGCGTTGAAGGTCGAGGGCATTCCTCTGGAAACACCATATATTTT
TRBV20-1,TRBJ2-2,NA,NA,CSARPGTKGGELFF,TGCAGTGCTAGACCCGGGACCAAAGGCGGGGAGCTGTTTTTT
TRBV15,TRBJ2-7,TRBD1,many,CATSRDSGSYEQYF,TGTGCCACCTCACGGGACAGCGGTTCCTACGAGCAGTACTTC
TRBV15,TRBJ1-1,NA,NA,CATSPHAGSNTEAFF,TGTGCCACCAGCCCCCACGCAGGGTCGAACACTGAAGCTTTCTTT
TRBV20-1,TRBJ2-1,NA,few,CSASAGSSYNEQFF,TGCAGTGCTAGCGCGGGGAGCTCCTACAATGAGCAGTTCTTC
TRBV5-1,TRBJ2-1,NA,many,CASSLGVMGEQFF,TGCGCCAGCAGCTTGGGGGTTATGGGTGAGCAGTTCTTC
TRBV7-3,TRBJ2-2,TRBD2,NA,CASSLRGLASTGELFF,TGTGCCAGCAGCTTAAGGGGACTAGCGAGCACCGGGGAGCTGTTTTTT
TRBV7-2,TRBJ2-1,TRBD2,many,CASSLVAGDNEQFF,TGCGCCAGCAGCTTGGTGGCGGGAGACAATGAGCAGTTCTTC
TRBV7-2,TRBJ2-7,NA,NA,CASTRGGGDYEQYF,TGTGCCAGCACCCGGGGAGGGGGAGACTACGAGCAGTACTTC
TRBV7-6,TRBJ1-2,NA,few,CASSLVRGDSEGYTF,TGTGCCAGCAGCTTAGTGCGGGGCGATTCGGAGGGCTACACCTTC
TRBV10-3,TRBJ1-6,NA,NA,CAISESGSASPLHF,TGTGCCATCAGTGAGTCGGGGTCAGCTTCACCCCTCCACTTT
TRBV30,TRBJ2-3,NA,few,CASDGQVTDTQYF,TGTGCCAGTGACGGACAAGTCACAGATACGCAGTATTTT
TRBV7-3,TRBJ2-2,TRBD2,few,CASSLYSSGGATGELFF,TGTGCCAGCAGCTTATATTCTAGCGGGGGGGCTACCGGGGAGCTGTTTTTT
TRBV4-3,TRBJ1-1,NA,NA,CASSPRTAGHTEAFF,TGCGCCAGCAGCCCCCGGACGGCCGGGCACACTGAAGCTTTCTTT
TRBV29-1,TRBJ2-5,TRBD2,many,CSVGLAEETQYF,TGCAGCGTGGGACTAGCGGAAGAGACCCAGTACTTC
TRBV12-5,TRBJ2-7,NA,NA,CAPLGAHLGWGYEQYF,TGTGCACCCCTGGGTGCGCATCTCGGGTGGGGATACGAGCAGTACTTC
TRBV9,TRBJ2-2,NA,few,CASSVNPATTNTGELFF,TGTGCCAGCAGCGTAAACCCCGCGACAACGAACACCGGGGAGCTGTTTTTT
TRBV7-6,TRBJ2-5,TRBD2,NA,CASSTGTSGRPETQYF,TGTGCCAGCAGCACTGGGACTAGCGGGAGGCCGGAGACCCAGTACTTC
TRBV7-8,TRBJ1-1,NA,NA,CASSLSWDLNTEAFF,TGTGCCAGCAGCCTTTCTTGGGACCTGAACACTGAAGCTTTCTTT
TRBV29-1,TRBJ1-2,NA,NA,CSVPGGEANYGYTF,TGCAGCGTTCCCGGGGGCGAAGCTAACTATGGCTACACCTTC
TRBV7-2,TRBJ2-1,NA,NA,CASSWTPGDHEQFF,TGTGCCAGCAGCTGGACCCCGGGGGACCATGAGCAGTTCTTC
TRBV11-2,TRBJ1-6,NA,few,CASTLTAGYNSPLHF,TGTGCCAGCACCTTGACGGCCGGGTATAATTCACCCCTCCACTTT
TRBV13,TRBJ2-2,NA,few,CASSTHPDGTGELFF,TGTGCCAGCAGCACCCACCCGGACGGTACCGGGGAGCTGTTTTTT
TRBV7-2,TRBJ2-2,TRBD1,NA,CASSQPGQGYTGELFF,TGTGCCAGCAGCCAACCGGGACAGGGGTACACCGGGGAGCTGTTTTTT